Listed below are T cell receptor beta chains from one sample, sequenced in a study of blood T cell repertoires in COVID-19. The table came from immunoSEQ multiplex PCR; TCRdb's copy has only in-frame clones and leaves some out. The repertoire includes 300,000 to 400,000 clones, about 88% of them detected once, and 1.2% sits in the top ten. The sequencing input was PBMCs or T cells enriched from blood (not recorded which). The receptors here all came from a young woman who had recovered from COVID-19. CDR3s include the opening cysteine and the closing phenylalanine or tryptophan. Each record gives: J gene, D gene, clone size, V gene, CDR3 protein, CDR3 DNA. The D gene is left open where the match is weak. For some rows the clone size is stated as once, few or many, or as a class when expanded; others skip it.

J gene: TRBJ2-1; D gene: -; clone size: -; V gene: TRBV5-6; CDR3 protein: CASSLSLAGANNEQFF; CDR3 DNA: TGTGCCAGCAGCTTGTCATTGGCAGGGGCAAACAATGAGCAGTTCTTC
J gene: TRBJ1-2; D gene: -; clone size: -; V gene: TRBV27; CDR3 protein: CASSGRGGRGYTF; CDR3 DNA: TGTGCCAGCAGTGGGAGGGGGGGCCGTGGCTACACCTTC
J gene: TRBJ2-7; D gene: -; clone size: -; V gene: TRBV5-4; CDR3 protein: CASRHLGALSGEQYF; CDR3 DNA: TGTGCCAGCAGACACTTAGGGGCCCTCTCCGGGGAGCAGTACTTC
J gene: TRBJ1-2; D gene: TRBD1; clone size: -; V gene: TRBV3-1/TRBV3-2; CDR3 protein: CASSKSPGQGGGYTF; CDR3 DNA: TGTGCCAGCAGCAAATCCCCGGGACAGGGTGGTGGCTACACCTTC
J gene: TRBJ1-3; D gene: -; clone size: few; V gene: TRBV5-6; CDR3 protein: CASHDTLSGNTIYF; CDR3 DNA: TGTGCCAGCCATGACACTCTCTCTGGAAACACCATATATTTT
J gene: TRBJ1-3; D gene: -; clone size: once; V gene: TRBV7-2; CDR3 protein: CASSLRRIGNTIYF; CDR3 DNA: TGTGCCAGCAGCTTACGGCGGATTGGAAACACCATATATTTT
J gene: TRBJ1-6; D gene: -; clone size: -; V gene: TRBV5-8; CDR3 protein: CASRELGIGNSPLHF; CDR3 DNA: TGTGCCAGCCGAGAACTAGGTATAGGAAATTCACCCCTCCACTTT
J gene: TRBJ2-7; D gene: TRBD1; clone size: -; V gene: TRBV27; CDR3 protein: CASNGQGAYEQYF; CDR3 DNA: TGTGCCAGCAATGGACAGGGGGCCTACGAGCAGTACTTC
J gene: TRBJ2-7; D gene: -; clone size: -; V gene: TRBV6-2/TRBV6-3; CDR3 protein: CASSYFFTGYEQYF; CDR3 DNA: TGTGCCAGCAGTTACTTTTTTACAGGCTACGAGCAGTACTTC
J gene: TRBJ2-4; D gene: TRBD1; clone size: few; V gene: TRBV18; CDR3 protein: CASSRINRGVAKNIQYF; CDR3 DNA: TGTGCCAGCTCACGCATAAACAGGGGCGTAGCCAAAAACATTCAGTACTTC
J gene: TRBJ1-6; D gene: -; clone size: -; V gene: TRBV2; CDR3 protein: CASRDTGPRGNSPLHF; CDR3 DNA: TGTGCCAGCAGGGATACAGGGCCCCGGGGTAATTCACCCCTCCACTTT
J gene: TRBJ1-1; D gene: -; clone size: -; V gene: TRBV6-5; CDR3 protein: CASTETDMNTEAFF; CDR3 DNA: TGTGCCAGCACCGAGACGGACATGAACACTGAAGCTTTCTTT
J gene: TRBJ2-1; D gene: -; clone size: few; V gene: TRBV7-9; CDR3 protein: CASSLGGPGEQFF; CDR3 DNA: TGTGCCAGCAGCTTAGGGGGCCCCGGTGAGCAGTTCTTC
J gene: TRBJ1-2; D gene: TRBD1; clone size: -; V gene: TRBV5-4; CDR3 protein: CASSLGQGTLNYGYTF; CDR3 DNA: TGTGCCAGCAGCTTAGGACAGGGGACGTTAAACTATGGCTACACCTTC
J gene: TRBJ2-7; D gene: -; clone size: -; V gene: TRBV7-8; CDR3 protein: CASSLRQINSYEQYF; CDR3 DNA: TGTGCCAGCAGCTTGCGGCAGATAAATTCCTACGAGCAGTACTTC
J gene: TRBJ2-7; D gene: -; clone size: -; V gene: TRBV4-1; CDR3 protein: CASSQVRGGLSYEQYF; CDR3 DNA: TGCGCCAGCAGCCAAGTCCGCGGGGGCCTCTCCTACGAGCAGTACTTC
J gene: TRBJ1-3; D gene: -; clone size: -; V gene: TRBV16; CDR3 protein: CASSPYVTGAGNTIYF; CDR3 DNA: TGTGCCAGCAGCCCTTATGTGACAGGAGCAGGAAACACCATATATTTT
J gene: TRBJ2-5; D gene: TRBD1; clone size: -; V gene: TRBV5-1; CDR3 protein: CASSRGQGAETQYF; CDR3 DNA: TGCGCCAGCAGCCGAGGACAGGGGGCAGAGACCCAGTACTTC
J gene: TRBJ1-1; D gene: TRBD1; clone size: -; V gene: TRBV27; CDR3 protein: CASSLTLTGQGITEAFF; CDR3 DNA: TGTGCCAGCAGTTTAACCTTGACAGGACAGGGAATCACTGAAGCTTTCTTT
J gene: TRBJ2-1; D gene: -; clone size: -; V gene: TRBV10-3; CDR3 protein: CAIRGDSYNEQFF; CDR3 DNA: TGTGCCATCAGGGGAGACTCCTACAATGAGCAGTTCTTC
J gene: TRBJ1-4; D gene: -; clone size: -; V gene: TRBV6-5; CDR3 protein: CASRDATQGEKLFF; CDR3 DNA: TGTGCCAGCAGAGACGCAACTCAGGGGGAAAAACTGTTTTTT
J gene: TRBJ2-7; D gene: TRBD2; clone size: -; V gene: TRBV11-1; CDR3 protein: CASNPGGGAYEQYF; CDR3 DNA: TGTGCCAGCAACCCAGGCGGGGGTGCCTACGAGCAGTACTTC
J gene: TRBJ2-7; D gene: TRBD1; clone size: -; V gene: TRBV18; CDR3 protein: CASSPSGTGGREQYF; CDR3 DNA: TGTGCCAGCTCACCCTCCGGGACAGGGGGGCGCGAGCAGTACTTC
J gene: TRBJ1-6; D gene: -; clone size: -; V gene: TRBV5-1; CDR3 protein: CASSKGVEGMDSPLHF; CDR3 DNA: TGCGCCAGCAGCAAGGGGGTTGAGGGCATGGACTCACCCCTCCACTTT
J gene: TRBJ1-6; D gene: -; clone size: -; V gene: TRBV30; CDR3 protein: CAWTMTGSSYNSPLHF; CDR3 DNA: TGTGCCTGGACCATGACAGGAAGCTCCTATAATTCACCCCTCCACTTT
J gene: TRBJ1-6; D gene: -; clone size: -; V gene: TRBV7-3; CDR3 protein: CASSYNREGGSPLHF; CDR3 DNA: TGTGCCAGCAGCTACAACAGGGAAGGTGGTTCACCCCTCCACTTT
J gene: TRBJ1-1; D gene: -; clone size: -; V gene: TRBV29-1; CDR3 protein: CSTVGGYTEAFF; CDR3 DNA: TGCAGCACGGTGGGGGGGTACACTGAAGCTTTCTTT
J gene: TRBJ2-3; D gene: TRBD2; clone size: -; V gene: TRBV7-9; CDR3 protein: CASSNPGLAGPTDTQYF; CDR3 DNA: TGTGCCAGCAGCAACCCGGGACTAGCGGGGCCCACAGATACGCAGTATTTT
J gene: TRBJ2-5; D gene: TRBD1; clone size: -; V gene: TRBV5-1; CDR3 protein: CASSLPGQGWETQYF; CDR3 DNA: TGCGCCAGCAGCTTGCCGGGACAGGGGTGGGAGACCCAGTACTTC